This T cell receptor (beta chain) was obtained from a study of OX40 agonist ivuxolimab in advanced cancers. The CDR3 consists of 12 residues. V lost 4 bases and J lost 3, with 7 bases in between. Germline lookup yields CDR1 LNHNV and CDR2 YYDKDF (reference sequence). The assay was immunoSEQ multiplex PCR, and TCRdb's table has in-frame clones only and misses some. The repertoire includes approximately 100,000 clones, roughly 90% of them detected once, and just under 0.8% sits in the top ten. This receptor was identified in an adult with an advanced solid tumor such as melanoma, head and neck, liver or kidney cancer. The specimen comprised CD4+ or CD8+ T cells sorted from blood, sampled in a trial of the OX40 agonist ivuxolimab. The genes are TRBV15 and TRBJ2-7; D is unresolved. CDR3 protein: CATSIPHYEQYF. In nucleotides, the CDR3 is TGTGCCACCAGCATACCCCACTACGAGCAGTACTTC.